The present T cell receptor (beta chain) was sequenced within a study of T cell repertoires in ileal Crohn's disease. Germline V gene sequence: CDR1 SGHAT, CDR2 FQNNGV. The CDR3 sequence is 13 residues long. V gave up 3 bases and J gave up 3 bases, with 6 bases separating them. As to time point: neoterminal ileum biopsy at postoperative endoscopy, about 6 months after surgery. Data came from immunoSEQ multiplex PCR; TCRdb stores just in-frame clones and leaves some out. Of 3,000 to 3,500 clones in the sample, 75% to 90% were seen once. This clone has just a few counts. The sample was ileal tissue. The gene calls are TRBV11-2 and TRBJ2-1, with no clear D. The source is an adult with Crohn's disease. CDR3 in amino acids: CASSLTSYNEQFF. The CDR3 DNA reads TGTGCCAGCAGCTTGACCAGCTACAATGAGCAGTTCTTC.